The 13 T cell receptor beta chains presented below share a single source sample, sequenced in a study of shared clonotypes between healthy human individuals. The table came from immunoSEQ multiplex PCR; TCRdb's copy has only in-frame clones and leaves some out. The table records 300,000 to 400,000 clones, 87% of them present only once. The sample consisted of memory CD8+ T cells sorted from blood. Subset: CD45RO+ cells pooled with CCR7-negative TemRA cells. These receptors came from a man aged 18 to 30 in good health.

This clone was recorded only once. The V gene is TRBV5-1, the J gene TRBJ2-7; 8 bases are a match to TRBD1. Germline trimming cut 0 bases from V and 4 bases from J; bases unmatched to any gene: 3. Germline CDR1 SGHRS, CDR2 YFSETQ. The CDR3 consists of 14 residues. Here the CDR3 DNA reads TGCGCCAGCAGCTTGGAAACAGGGGGTTACGAGCAGTACTTC. It is translated as CASSLETGGYEQYF.

V gene TRBV6-5 combines with J gene TRBJ1-1, with TRBD1 identical over 7 bases. Looked up from germline, CDR1 is MNHEY and CDR2 is SVGAGI. The V and J ends lost 4 bases and 0 bases, in that order; junction bases with no gene match: 2. The CDR3 is 14 amino acids. CDR3 sequence: CASSWTGMNTEAFF. In DNA form, the CDR3 reads TGTGCCAGCAGTTGGACAGGCATGAACACTGAAGCTTTCTTT.

The chain uses TRBV7-9 and TRBJ2-4; a possible D gene is TRBD1 (6 bases). The germline gives CDR1 SEHNR, CDR2 FQNEAQ (reference sequence). Trimming pared 5 bases from V and 4 bases from J, leaving 21 bases between. CDR3 length equals 17 residues. CDR3 sequence: CASSKGQLSMRKNIQYF. The CDR3 bases are TGTGCCAGCAGCAAGGGACAACTGAGTATGAGAAAAAACATTCAGTACTTC.

V usage is TRBV4-1 and J usage is TRBJ2-7; possibly TRBD2 for D (6 bases). Per germline, CDR1 MGHRA and CDR2 YSYEKL. CDR3 size: 16 residues. Deletions cut 5 bases from V and 9 bases from J, with 26 bases between. CDR3 sequence reads: CASSEVGGAVGEVQYF. CDR3 coding DNA: TGCGCCAGCAGCGAAGTTGGAGGGGCGGTGGGGGAGGTGCAGTACTTC.

This chain connects TRBV28 to TRBJ2-3; perhaps TRBD2 as D (6 bases). V was pared by 5 bases and J by 1 base, with 19 bases between. Germline CDR1 is MDHEN and CDR2 is SYDVKM. The CDR3 runs 17 residues. In nucleotides, the CDR3 is TGTGCCAGCAGTCCCTCCCGTGGAGGGGAGGGCACAGATACGCAGTATTTT. This gives the protein CASSPSRGGEGTDTQYF.

The CDR3 sequence is CASSLPLDREGYTF. The CDR3 DNA reads TGTGCCAGCAGCTTGCCATTGGACAGGGAAGGCTACACCTTC. The chain couples TRBV5-5 to TRBJ1-2, with 8 bases matching TRBD1. V gave up 1 base and J gave up 8 bases; unmatched junction bases: 7. The CDR3 spans 14 residues. The germline V gene encodes CDR1 SGHKS and CDR2 YYEKEE (reference sequence).

CDR3: CASPNKLRAGGSNEQFF. CDR3 nucleotides: TGCGCCAGCCCGAATAAACTGAGGGCGGGAGGGTCAAATGAGCAGTTCTTC. The V gene is TRBV10-1, the J gene TRBJ2-1, with 9 bases lining up with TRBD2. CDR3 length: 17 amino acids. Germline V gives CDR1 WNHNN, CDR2 SYGVQD (reference sequence). The trim removed 8 bases at V and 7 bases at J, leaving 18 bases unmatched.

Details on this clone: Additional DNA sequences in this sample encode the identical CDR3. For the CDR3, the DNA is TGTGCCTGTGGACAGGAGAACTATAATTCACCCCTCCACTTT. Translated, it gives CACGQENYNSPLHF. This chain joins TRBV30 and TRBJ1-6; TRBD1 matches at 7 bases. V lost 6 bases, J lost 3 bases, and 5 bases stayed unmatched. The germline gives CDR1 GTSNPN, CDR2 SVGIG (reference sequence). CDR3 length: 14 amino acids.

The V and J genes are TRBV5-6 and TRBJ2-7; no reliable D call. The CDR3 covers 14 residues. V was pared by 4 bases and J by 3 bases, with 14 bases between. Per the germline V gene, CDR1 is SGHDT and CDR2 is YYEEEE. The DNA of the CDR3 is TGTGCCAGCAGCCTTGGTCGCCTTGGCTACGAGCAGTACTTC. Encoded protein: CASSLGRLGYEQYF.

V gene TRBV7-9 combines with J gene TRBJ2-5, with 10 nucleotides matching TRBD2. Germline loops: CDR1 SEHNR, CDR2 FQNEAQ (reference sequence). This CDR3 has 17 residues. V trimming: 5 bases; J trimming: 5 bases; junction bases outside the gene matches: 14. The CDR3 region is CASSKPGAGGRRETQYF. For the CDR3, the DNA is TGTGCCAGCAGCAAGCCAGGAGCGGGGGGGCGTAGGGAGACCCAGTACTTC.

The V and J genes are TRBV10-1 and TRBJ2-1; D gene uncertain. This CDR3 is built from 14 residues. V lost 7 bases and J lost 5, with 15 bases in between. Germline V gene sequence: CDR1 WNHNN, CDR2 SYGVQD (reference sequence). As DNA, the CDR3 is TGCGCCAGCACAGGCTCTTGTGACCACAATGAGCAGTTCTTC. Residues: CASTGSCDHNEQFF.

This chain links TRBV6-1 with TRBJ1-3; D gene uncertain. CDR3 length: 15 residues. V was clipped by 8 bases and J by 0 bases, with 14 bases between them. Germline CDR1 and CDR2: MNHNS and SASEGT. Written as DNA, the CDR3 is TGTGCCAGCTCATCAGGAGGGAGCTCTGGAAACACCATATATTTT. It specifies CASSSGGSSGNTIYF.

The chain links TRBV4-3 to TRBJ1-5; 8 bases align to TRBD1. Germline V CDR1 and CDR2: LGHNA, YSLEER. With 3 bases clipped from V and 4 bases from J, the junction kept 5 bases outside the gene matches. The CDR3 spans 15 residues. The CDR3 sequence: CASSHVRTGNQPQHF. For the CDR3, the DNA is TGCGCCAGCAGCCACGTTCGGACAGGGAATCAGCCCCAGCATTTT.